The rows below give T cell receptor beta chains drawn from one sample of a study of blood T cell repertoires in COVID-19. TCRdb keeps only in-frame clones here, not all; method: immunoSEQ multiplex PCR. The data show about 130,000 clones, approximately 80% seen once. Material for sequencing was peripheral blood. All receptors come from a woman aged 60-75 years with acute or convalescent COVID-19. The CDR3 runs from the conserved cysteine through the conserved F or W. A D gene is named only where the DNA matches it firmly. Rows give clone size only sometimes, using once, few, many, or a class for an expanded clone.

v_gene	abundance	j_gene	d_gene	CDR3aa	CDR3nt
TRBV6-5	-	TRBJ1-1	-	CASSPLRGAHTEAFF	TGTGCCAGCAGTCCTTTACGAGGAGCACACACTGAAGCTTTCTTT
TRBV5-4	-	TRBJ1-2	-	CASSLGPGQGFGGYTF	TGTGCCAGCAGCTTAGGACCTGGTCAGGGCTTTGGTGGCTACACCTTC
TRBV2	-	TRBJ1-6	-	CASSGGPNSPLHF	TGTGCCAGCAGTGGAGGTCCTAATTCACCCCTCCACTTT
TRBV30	-	TRBJ2-3	TRBD2	CAWASLAGIDTQYF	TGTGCCTGGGCGTCGCTAGCGGGGATAGATACGCAGTATTTT
TRBV5-5	-	TRBJ1-2	-	CASSFDSARGYTF	TGTGCCAGCAGTTTTGACAGTGCGCGTGGCTACACCTTC
TRBV2	-	TRBJ1-2	-	CASREIYGYTF	TGTGCCAGCCGAGAGATATATGGCTACACCTTC
TRBV19	-	TRBJ1-2	-	CASSAVFARDYGYTF	TGTGCCAGTAGTGCAGTATTTGCCAGGGACTATGGCTACACCTTC
TRBV27	-	TRBJ1-2	-	CASKQGIDYGYTF	TGTGCCAGCAAGCAGGGGATCGACTATGGCTACACCTTC
TRBV11-2	-	TRBJ2-5	-	CASSLVSQRQETQYF	TGTGCCAGCAGCTTAGTTTCCCAGCGGCAAGAGACCCAGTACTTC
TRBV7-9	-	TRBJ2-7	TRBD2	CASSRAGGRFEQYF	TGTGCCAGCAGCAGAGCGGGGGGTAGGTTCGAGCAGTACTTC
TRBV20-1	-	TRBJ2-5	-	CSAASETQYF	TGCAGTGCAGCATCAGAGACCCAGTACTTC
TRBV19	-	TRBJ2-2	-	CASSLRGGWEVYTGELFF	TGTGCCAGTTCCCTCAGGGGTGGGTGGGAAGTGTACACCGGGGAGCTGTTTTTT
TRBV5-1	-	TRBJ1-6	-	CASSLEGNSPLHF	TGCGCCAGCAGCTTGGAGGGGAATTCACCCCTCCACTTT
TRBV11-1	-	TRBJ2-6	-	CASSLDWANVLTF	TGTGCCAGCAGCCTCGACTGGGCCAACGTCCTGACTTTC
TRBV30	few	TRBJ1-4	TRBD1	CAFNRGWSEKLFF	TGTGCCTTTAACAGGGGGTGGAGTGAAAAACTGTTTTTT
TRBV3-1/TRBV3-2	-	TRBJ1-1	-	CASSQVGRGTEAFF	TGTGCCAGCAGCCAAGTGGGCAGGGGCACTGAAGCTTTCTTT
TRBV6-1	-	TRBJ2-1	TRBD1	CASSELGQGWGTQFF	TGTGCCAGCAGTGAACTAGGACAGGGTTGGGGTACCCAGTTCTTC
TRBV28	-	TRBJ1-2	TRBD1	CASSLSGTGYGYTF	TGTGCCAGCAGTTTAAGCGGGACAGGGTATGGCTACACCTTC